The rows below give T cell receptor beta chains drawn from one sample of a study of Ad26.COV2.S vaccination and SARS-CoV-2 variants. Produced via immunoSEQ multiplex PCR; TCRdb's table is partial and in-frame only. The sample includes 350,000 to 500,000 clones, around 90% seen only once; the top ten take 10% to 15%. The source material was peripheral blood, sampled in a trial of Ad26.COV2.S vaccine versus placebo. Receptors originate from a person between 18 and 65 years old who received the Ad26.COV2.S COVID-19 vaccine or a placebo. Each CDR3 is given with its conserved first and last residue. Each record gives: D gene, J gene, clone size, V gene, CDR3 DNA, CDR3 protein. The D gene is left open where the match is weak. The listing skips clone size in some rows; elsewhere it reads once, few, many or a size class.

.,TRBJ2-1,once,TRBV1,TGCACCAGCAGCCAAAGGACTAGCGCAATGAATGAGCAGTTCTTC,CTSSQRTSAMNEQFF
.,TRBJ2-7,.,TRBV7-2,TGTGCCAGCAGCTTAGGGGGTACTGGAACCCTCGAGCAGTACTTC,CASSLGGTGTLEQYF
.,TRBJ1-6,.,TRBV5-8,TGTGCCAGCAGCCCTGGGCAGGGGTGGCCACCCCTCCACTTT,CASSPGQGWPPLHF
.,TRBJ1-5,.,TRBV7-2,TGTGCCAGCAGCACGATTACAGGGTTACGGCAGCCCCAGCATTTT,CASSTITGLRQPQHF
.,TRBJ1-4,.,TRBV4-3,TGCGCCAGCAGCCAAGGGGCGGGGCCCGAAAAACTGTTTTTT,CASSQGAGPEKLFF
.,TRBJ1-2,.,TRBV30,TGTGCCTGGAGTGCTGAGCCGGGCTACACCTTC,CAWSAEPGYTF
.,TRBJ1-4,.,TRBV5-4,TGTGCCAGCAGCCTCTGGCGGGAAACTAATGAAAAACTGTTTTTT,CASSLWRETNEKLFF
.,TRBJ1-5,.,TRBV6-1,TGTGCCAGCAGTGAAGCGCTTCCTGGGGTTCAGCCCCAGCATTTT,CASSEALPGVQPQHF
TRBD2,TRBJ2-7,.,TRBV18,TGTGCCAGTGGGCCCGGGACTAGCGGCTACGAGCAGTACTTC,CASGPGTSGYEQYF
TRBD2,TRBJ2-1,.,TRBV6-5,TGTGCCAGCAGGTCCGGGACTAGCGGGACTAATGAGCAGTTCTTC,CASRSGTSGTNEQFF
TRBD2,TRBJ2-5,.,TRBV18,TGTGCCAGCTCACCGGGAGGGAACCAAGAGACCCAGTACTTC,CASSPGGNQETQYF
TRBD2,TRBJ2-1,.,TRBV7-9,TGTGCCAGCAGGGGGACTAGCGGGAGGGCCTACAATGAGCAGTTCTTC,CASRGTSGRAYNEQFF
TRBD2,TRBJ2-1,.,TRBV28,TGTGCCAGCATGGCTAGCGGCTACAATGAGCAGTTCTTC,CASMASGYNEQFF
.,TRBJ1-3,.,TRBV2,TGTGCCAGCAGTCCCACCCTAGGGACGTCTGGAAACACCATATATTTT,CASSPTLGTSGNTIYF
TRBD1,TRBJ2-5,.,TRBV18,TGTGCCAGCTCAAATACCGGACAGGGGGCGTGGGAGACCCAGTACTTC,CASSNTGQGAWETQYF
TRBD2,TRBJ2-7,.,TRBV19,TGTGCCAGTAGAACTACTAGCGGGATTTTCGACGAGCAGTACTTC,CASRTTSGIFDEQYF
.,TRBJ1-2,.,TRBV6-5,TGTGCCAGCAGTTACAGTTGGACAAATGGCTACACCTTC,CASSYSWTNGYTF
.,TRBJ1-3,.,TRBV6-6,TGTGCCAGCAGTACGGGAACGGGAAACACCATATATTTT,CASSTGTGNTIYF
TRBD2,TRBJ2-7,.,TRBV9,TGTGCCAGCAGCCGGGGGGGGCTTAGCTCCTACGAGCAGTACTTC,CASSRGGLSSYEQYF
.,TRBJ2-4,.,TRBV6-2/TRBV6-3,TGTGCCAGCAGTTACTCGAGGGACTTCTCCTTC,CASSYSRDFSF
.,TRBJ2-2,.,TRBV6-2/TRBV6-3,TGTGCCAGCAGTATTTACGGGGGCACCGGGGAGCTGTTTTTT,CASSIYGGTGELFF
.,TRBJ2-1,.,TRBV10-1,TGCGCCAGCAGCGAGGGGGCTAGCGGGTACAATGAGCAGTTCTTC,CASSEGASGYNEQFF
TRBD2,TRBJ2-5,.,TRBV5-1,TGCGCCAGCACGCCCTCCCTTAGCGGGAGTGAGACCCAGTACTTC,CASTPSLSGSETQYF
TRBD2,TRBJ2-1,.,TRBV7-8,TGTGCCAGCAGCTTAGGGGGCGCGGGAGCGTCCTACAATGAGCAGTTCTTC,CASSLGGAGASYNEQFF
.,TRBJ2-7,.,TRBV9,TGTGCCAGCAGCGTAGATAGCAGTGCCTACGAGCAGTACTTC,CASSVDSSAYEQYF
.,TRBJ2-7,.,TRBV18,TGTGCCAGCTCTACGGGTCGGGAGCAGGGCGAGCAGTACTTC,CASSTGREQGEQYF
TRBD1,TRBJ1-1,.,TRBV27,TGTGCCAGCAGTCCGCGGACAGGGGTCCTGAACACTGAAGCTTTCTTT,CASSPRTGVLNTEAFF
.,TRBJ2-7,.,TRBV6-6,TGTGCCAGCACCGCCTCCTACGAGCAGTACTTC,CASTASYEQYF
.,TRBJ2-3,.,TRBV5-1,TGCGCCAGCACGGCACCCCTAACAGATACGCAGTATTTT,CASTAPLTDTQYF
.,TRBJ1-1,.,TRBV30,TGTGCCTGGAGTTATGGGGGAGGGGACACTGAAGCTTTCTTT,CAWSYGGGDTEAFF
TRBD1,TRBJ2-7,few,TRBV7-2,TGTGCCAGCAGCGTATACAGGGGCGTCTACGAGCAGTACTTC,CASSVYRGVYEQYF
.,TRBJ2-5,.,TRBV6-2/TRBV6-3,TGTGCCAGCAGCTCTGTGGAGACCCAGTACTTC,CASSSVETQYF
.,TRBJ1-2,.,TRBV4-1,TGCGCCAGCAGCCAAGCCTGGGAGGACTATGGCTACACCTTC,CASSQAWEDYGYTF
.,TRBJ2-5,.,TRBV7-6,TGTGCCAGCAGTTCCCCTCTTAAACCGGGAACCGCCCGAGAGACCCAGTACTTC,CASSSPLKPGTARETQYF
.,TRBJ1-5,.,TRBV28,TGTGCCAGCAGCACAACTCAGCCCCAGCATTTT,CASSTTQPQHF
.,TRBJ2-1,.,TRBV12-5,TGTGCTAGTGGTTTGACACCAACCGACGGTTACAATGAGCAGTTCTTC,CASGLTPTDGYNEQFF
.,TRBJ2-5,.,TRBV23-1,TGCGCCAGCAGTCACCTCGAACCAGGAGAGACCCAGTACTTC,CASSHLEPGETQYF
TRBD2,TRBJ2-1,.,TRBV6-2/TRBV6-3,TGTGCCAGCAGTACTCGACTAGCGGATAGCTCCTACAATGAGCAGTTCTTC,CASSTRLADSSYNEQFF
.,TRBJ2-7,.,TRBV28,TGTGCCAGCACGGCAGGTACCTACGAGCAGTACTTC,CASTAGTYEQYF
.,TRBJ1-6,.,TRBV5-6,TGTGCCAGCAGCTTGAAGGGGGGGAATAATTCACCCCTCCACTTT,CASSLKGGNNSPLHF
.,TRBJ2-7,.,TRBV7-2,TGTGCCAGCAGCTTAGCGTTTAATGTGGGGGTCTACGAGCAGTACTTC,CASSLAFNVGVYEQYF
.,TRBJ1-5,.,TRBV25-1,TGTGCCAGCAGTGATTACTATAGCAATCAGCCCCAGCATTTT,CASSDYYSNQPQHF
.,TRBJ1-5,.,TRBV7-2,TGTGCCAGCAGCTTAGGACTGCTGAATCAGCCCCAGCATTTT,CASSLGLLNQPQHF
TRBD1,TRBJ2-7,.,TRBV5-5,TGTGCCAGCAGCTTTTACAGGGGATTCACCTACGAGCAGTACTTC,CASSFYRGFTYEQYF
.,TRBJ2-2,.,TRBV18,TGTGCCAGCCCTAGAGAGAACACCGGGGAGCTGTTTTTT,CASPRENTGELFF
TRBD2,TRBJ2-1,.,TRBV6-2/TRBV6-3,TGTGCCAGCAGTCCCGGGACTAGCGCGTACAATGAGCAGTTCTTC,CASSPGTSAYNEQFF
.,TRBJ2-2,.,TRBV7-9,TGTGCCAGCAGCTTAGGGGACGTGGGCACCGGGGAGCTGTTTTTT,CASSLGDVGTGELFF
.,TRBJ2-3,.,TRBV7-3,TGTGCCAGCAGCTCAGGACCAAGCACAGATACGCAGTATTTT,CASSSGPSTDTQYF
TRBD1,TRBJ1-1,.,TRBV6-2/TRBV6-3,TGTGCCAGCAGTTACTCGGGGACAGGGATGAACACTGAAGCTTTCTTT,CASSYSGTGMNTEAFF
.,TRBJ1-5,.,TRBV12-5,TGTGCTAGTGGTTTTAGCAATCAGCCCCAGCATTTT,CASGFSNQPQHF
.,TRBJ2-1,.,TRBV6-2/TRBV6-3,TGTGCCAGCAGTTACTCGAGTAAGGGTCTCGGGGAGCAGTTCTTC,CASSYSSKGLGEQFF
TRBD1,TRBJ1-6,.,TRBV7-2,TGTGCCAGCAGCCGGGGACAGCCGGGGATCAATTCACCCCTCCACTTT,CASSRGQPGINSPLHF
.,TRBJ1-1,.,TRBV10-1,TGCGCCAGCAGTGAGGGAGGGCTAGGACAGAACACTGAAGCTTTCTTT,CASSEGGLGQNTEAFF
.,TRBJ2-3,once,TRBV7-2,TGTGCCAGCAGCTTAGATCTGTCAGGGGCAGATACGCAGTATTTT,CASSLDLSGADTQYF